Described below is a single T cell receptor beta chain sequence and its context. What this receptor recognizes is not known. The sample holds no much larger clone one base away, and base qualities are not on file. The data are from a study of blood T cell repertoires in COVID-19 (TCRdb year 2020). Background for the entire study: The collaborator samples originated in the United States, Italy and Spain and spanned the acute and convalescent phases of COVID-19. The material from the prospective study consisted of cDNA or gDNA derived from T cells, B-cell-depleted T cells, or PBMCs. Deeply sampled blood TCRbeta repertoires from subjects exposed to, actively infected with, or recovered from COVID-19 were included in the dataset. The repertoires were made available in a free public database intended to serve as a resource for research on the immune response to SARS-CoV-2. The samples were drawn from the first 160 participants of the ongoing ImmuneRACE study and from under 1,500 subjects provided by 6 global collaborators. A de-identified subject ID, COVID-19 status, age in years and sex were almost always included in the sample metadata. Where HLA class I and class II types were available, the types were taken from metadata supplied by the sample provider, not from assay-based typing. Study-level results and caveats: Clinical and demographic metadata were provided uncurated, with the amount varying by source and participant.

TCRbeta CDR3 regions were amplified from genomic DNA by means of the immunoSEQ Assay, a bias-controlled multiplex PCR. The authors' analysis ran thus. The number of nucleated cells in each sample was estimated from the amplification of reference gene primers within the assay. To quantify the absolute abundance of each unique TCRbeta CDR3 rearrangement, sequence reads were collapsed and filtered. For each sample, productive Simpson clonality was calculated as the square root of Simpson's diversity index over productive rearrangements. The source is immuneACCESS, and TCRdb retained only in-frame sequences with V and J called. Part of the clones is not carried over; for the studies checked, unresolved V genes explain less than half of this, and the remainder is unexplained. V and J calls and clone size are as listed in that table; D and trimming were resolved from the DNA. A total of some 130,000 clones appear in this sample, approximately 80% of them only once. Roughly 11% of the sample belongs to the ten largest clones.

Deletion took 6 bases off V and 6 bases off J, with a span of 12 bases between the germline ends. From the germline V gene, CDR1 is SQVTM and CDR2 is ANQGSEA. Spanning cysteine to phenylalanine, the CDR3 consists of 11 amino acids. Solely the CDR3 DNA is kept, with 33 bases framed from the first base. Another Seattle source contributed samples from volunteer blood donors who had recovered from COVID-19. Collaborating institutions collected whole blood in K2EDTA tubes following their own protocols. Collaborator samples were shipped for TCRbeta analysis as frozen whole blood, isolated PBMCs, or DNA extracted from either sample type.

The sequencing sample was made of peripheral blood. The chain couples TRBV29-1 to TRBJ2-7, with the D gene not clear enough to name. This receptor was taken from a man between 60 and 70 years old who had recovered from COVID-19. The sequenced DNA is TGCAGCGTCTTTGAACCGGGCGAGCAGTACTTC. It translates to CSVFEPGEQYF.